The source of this T cell receptor (beta chain) is a study of T cells after somatic rescue of genetic block. The ends lost 7 bases at V and 4 bases at J; junction bases unmatched: 19. CDR1 and CDR2 (germline): WNHNN, SYGVQD (reference sequence). The CDR3 is 19 residues long. The repertoire was sequenced with immunoSEQ multiplex PCR; TCRdb's copy has only in-frame clones and lacks some. The table lists roughly 13,000 clones, around 72% of them singletons. The chain recombines TRBV10-1 with TRBJ1-1, with 12 bases that match TRBD1. This clonotype originated in a boy aged 5 to 17. Sequenced sample: peripheral blood mononuclear cells (PBMCs). CDR3 region: CASILWGRDRGRRGTEAFF. CDR3 coding DNA: TGCGCCAGCATCCTCTGGGGCCGGGACAGGGGGCGCAGGGGCACTGAAGCTTTCTTT.